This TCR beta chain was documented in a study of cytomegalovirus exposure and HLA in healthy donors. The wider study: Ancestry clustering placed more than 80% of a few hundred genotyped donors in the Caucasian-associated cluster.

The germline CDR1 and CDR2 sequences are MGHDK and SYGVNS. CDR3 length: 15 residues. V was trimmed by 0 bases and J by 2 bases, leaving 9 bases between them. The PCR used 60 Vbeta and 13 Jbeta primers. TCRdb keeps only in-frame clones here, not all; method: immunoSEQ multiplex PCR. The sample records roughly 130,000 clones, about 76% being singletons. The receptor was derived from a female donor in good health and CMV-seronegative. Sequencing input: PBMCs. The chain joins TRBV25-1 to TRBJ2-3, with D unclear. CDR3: CASSEYEAPTDTQYF. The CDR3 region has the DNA TGTGCCAGCAGTGAATATGAGGCCCCCACAGATACGCAGTATTTT.